The T cell receptor beta chain described here comes from a study of blood T cells in healthy people across ages. V was clipped by 1 base and J by 5 bases, with 12 bases between them. CDR1 MGHRA and CDR2 YSYEKL come from the germline V gene. The CDR3 extends over 15 amino acids. Study-wide findings and caveats: Calculation of diversity from one million T cells yielded estimates considered to be underestimates. PBMCs left unsorted prevented a conclusive naive versus antigen-experienced comparison. Lack of knowledge of donor CMV status possibly confounded expanded clonotype changes.

As for this clonotype: The antigen remains undetermined.

Using a J-beta primer mix together with a sample-barcoded 5' primer, a second PCR was run for roughly 7 to 11 cycles. Each sample yielded at least 2.5 million CDR3-containing paired-end reads. A single record per CDR3 protein comes from TCRdb applying MiXCR to the 5' RACE reads. This sample yields 630,000 or so distinct CDR3 sequences, of which about 30% are seen a single time; 15% to 17% belongs to the top ten. Material: blood. The chain links TRBV4-1 to TRBJ1-5, with D possibly being TRBD1 (5 bases). This clonotype was sampled from an elderly woman in good health. The CDR3 region is CASSQGGQSYQPQHF. The DNA of the CDR3 is TGCGCCAGCAGCCAAGGGGGCCAGTCCTATCAGCCCCAGCATTTT.